The 26 T cell receptor beta chains in this list originate from one sample, sequenced in a study of T cells in Graves' hyperthyroidism and ophthalmopathy. Authors of the study amplified TCR beta CDR3 regions from RNA transcripts. Using the HTBI primer set, a first-round RT-PCR was run on the TCR CDR3. TCRdb re-called the multiplex PCR reads through MiXCR, storing one row per CDR3 protein. Of about 410,000 distinct CDR3 sequences in the sample, around 13% were seen once. The sequenced sample was blood. Receptors were obtained from a woman in her twenties or thirties with Graves' ophthalmopathy.

The table lists this clonotype with many counts. The chain employs TRBV28 and TRBJ2-1; 9 bases map to TRBD1. The V gene end was trimmed by 2 bases and the J gene end by 7 bases; junction bases not matched to a gene: 12. Per germline, CDR1 MDHEN and CDR2 SYDVKM. The CDR3 consists of 17 residues. The CDR3 spells CASSLISGGQGFNEQFF. The CDR3, as DNA: TGTGCCAGCAGTTTAATATCGGGGGGACAGGGTTTTAATGAGCAGTTCTTC. The entire variable domain, with the rest obtained from reference TRBV28 and TRBJ2-1, is as follows: DVKVTQSSRYLVKRTGEKVFLECVQDMDHENMFWYRQDPGLGLRLIYFSYDVKMKEKGDIPEGYSVSREKKERFSLILESASTNQTSMYLCASSLISGGQGFNEQFFGPGTRLTVL.

This chain uses TRBV29-1 with TRBJ1-2; D perhaps matches TRBD1 (6 bases). This CDR3 comprises 13 residues. The germline gives CDR1 SQVTM, CDR2 ANQGSEA. The V end lost 7 bases, the J end lost 2 bases, and 14 bases lay between the germline ends. This CDR3 is CSDINRENYGYTF. CDR3 DNA: TGCAGCGACATAAACAGGGAAAACTATGGCTACACCTTC. The full variable domain, completed using reference TRBV29-1 and TRBJ1-2, is SAVISQKPSRDICQRGTSLTIQCQVDSQVTMMFWYRQQPGQSLTLIATANQGSEATYESGFVIDKFPISRPNLTFSTLTVSNMSPEDSSIYLCSDINRENYGYTFGSGTRLTVV.

Many counts were recorded for this clonotype. The chain couples TRBV27 to TRBJ1-6; D unresolved. The CDR3 runs to 14 residues. V lost 5 bases and J 3 bases, leaving 8 bases between the germline ends. The V gene's germline CDR1 is MNHEY and CDR2 SMNVEV (reference sequence). CDR3 nucleotides: TGTGCCAGCAGTAAAAGGGACTATAATTCACCCCTCCACTTT. Translating gives CASSKRDYNSPLHF.

The chain joins TRBV9 to TRBJ2-1, with D possibly matching TRBD1 (5 bases). The V and J ends lost 2 bases and 9 bases respectively, with 12 bases between them. The CDR3 loop spans 13 amino acids. CDR1 is SGDLS, CDR2 YYNGEE, per germline. The CDR3 coding sequence is TGTGCCAGCAGCGTCCACCAGGGAACTGAGCAGTTCTTC. It yields the protein CASSVHQGTEQFF.

This clonotype was counted at least ten times. The chain links TRBV12-5 to TRBJ2-1, with D perhaps matching TRBD1 (6 bases). The V end was cut by 4 bases, the J end by 3 bases, with 16 bases between. The CDR3 loop spans 16 amino acids. The germline V gene encodes CDR1 LGHNT and CDR2 FRNRAP. This CDR3 is CASGSSGTRLYNEQFF. CDR3 sequence (DNA): TGTGCTAGTGGTTCCTCCGGGACAAGACTCTACAATGAGCAGTTCTTC.

This clonotype was detected a few times. Germline and junction disagree at one end, which may indicate a read error. This chain joins TRBV6-1 and TRBJ2-7, with TRBD1 matching over 9 bases. Germline values: CDR1 MNHNS, CDR2 SASEGT. The CDR3 has 15 amino acids. The CDR3 loop reads CASSARDRAPYERYF. The CDR3, as DNA: TGTGCCAGCAGTGCCCGGGACAGGGCCCCCTACGAGCGGTACTTC.

The chain recombines TRBV20-1 with TRBJ2-1, with D hard to call. Trimming pared 0 bases from V and 6 bases from J, leaving 9 bases between. CDR1 is DFQATT and CDR2 is SNEGSKA in the germline V gene (reference sequence). The CDR3 is 13 residues long. CDR3 amino acids: CSARDLIRNEQFF. CDR3 DNA: TGCAGTGCTAGAGATTTGATACGCAATGAGCAGTTCTTC.

This clonotype was counted many times. The V call is TRBV12-3 or TRBV12-4, the J call TRBJ1-5; 11 bases agree with TRBD1. The CDR3 is 18 residues long. J lost 0 bases, V lost 3 bases, and 7 bases had no gene match. This CDR3 is CASSLTGTGGNSNQPQHF. The CDR3 nucleotides read TGTGCCAGCAGTTTGACCGGGACAGGGGGAAATAGCAATCAGCCCCAGCATTTT.

This clonotype has more than one count but fewer than ten. The chain recombines TRBV18 with TRBJ2-6, with 9 bases that match TRBD2. The CDR3 is made up of 20 amino acids. Trimming removed 0 bases from V and 0 bases from J; junction bases left unmatched: 9. Germline assignment: CDR1 KGHSH and CDR2 LQKENI. The CDR3 DNA sequence: TGTGCCAGCTCACCACCGTATCAGCGGGGGGAATACTCTGGGGCCAACGTCCTGACTTTC. It translates to CASSPPYQRGEYSGANVLTF.

This clonotype was counted at least ten times. V gene TRBV28 combines with J gene TRBJ2-7; D may be TRBD1 (5 bases). This CDR3 contains 14 residues. Germline lookup yields CDR1 MDHEN and CDR2 SYDVKM. V was cut by 5 bases and J by 2 bases, with 13 bases left in between. Here the CDR3 DNA reads TGTGCCAGCAGTAATGTAAGGGGTCCCTACGAGCAGTACTTC. Residues: CASSNVRGPYEQYF.

Many counts were recorded for this clonotype. This chain joins TRBV20-1 and TRBJ2-3; D unresolved. V lost 2 bases and J 4 bases, leaving 10 bases between the germline ends. Germline values: CDR1 DFQATT, CDR2 SNEGSKA (reference sequence). The CDR3 runs to 13 residues. The DNA of the CDR3 is TGCAGTGCTAGAACGACTCCTGCAGATACGCAGTATTTT. It codes for CSARTTPADTQYF.

This clonotype showed up just a few times. The rearrangement uses TRBV5-1 and TRBJ1-4, with 8 bases identical to TRBD1. Germline-derived CDR1 and CDR2 are SGHRS and YFSETQ. This CDR3 region has 15 residues. V lost 4 bases, J lost 3 bases, and 5 bases stayed unmatched. The CDR3 loop is CASSPRTGSNEKLFF. The CDR3 DNA sequence: TGCGCCAGCAGCCCCCGGACAGGGTCTAATGAAAAACTGTTTTTT.

This clonotype has a handful of counts. The rearrangement links TRBV12-3 or TRBV12-4 to TRBJ2-1; 11 bases align to TRBD2. This CDR3 region has 15 residues. Germline trimming cut 2 bases from V and 9 bases from J; bases unmatched to any gene: 6. CDR3 in amino acids: CASSLFPSGGIEQFF. CDR3 nucleotide sequence: TGTGCCAGCAGTTTATTTCCTAGCGGGGGGATTGAGCAGTTCTTC.

The sample holds many counts of this clonotype. This chain uses TRBV9 with TRBJ2-1; D gene unclear. Per the germline V gene, CDR1 is SGDLS and CDR2 is YYNGEE. V was clipped by 0 bases and J by 6 bases, with 7 bases between them. The CDR3 has 13 residues. Here the CDR3 DNA reads TGTGCCAGCAGCGTAGGGGCTCCCAATGAGCAGTTCTTC. It specifies CASSVGAPNEQFF.

This clonotype was seen repeatedly, ten times or more. The genes are TRBV7-2 and TRBJ2-7; 8 nucleotides agree with TRBD2. The CDR3 contains 14 residues. V was pared by 5 bases and J by 3 bases, with 6 bases of the junction left unmatched. The germline gives CDR1 SGHTA, CDR2 FQGNSA. CDR3 bases: TGTGCCAGCAGCCAGAGCGGGGGATTCTACGAGCAGTACTTC. This codes for CASSQSGGFYEQYF.

This clonotype appeared many times. The CDR3 is CASSYGLSSYNEQFF. In DNA, the CDR3 is TGTGCCAGCAGTTACGGTCTGAGCTCCTACAATGAGCAGTTCTTC. The chain has TRBV6-6 and TRBJ2-1, with D hard to call. Per germline, CDR1 MNHNY and CDR2 SVGAGI (reference sequence). The CDR3 is 15 residues long. Trimming removed 2 bases at V and 0 bases at J, with 8 bases between.

The sample holds many counts of this clonotype. V usage is TRBV7-3 and J usage is TRBJ2-1; D perhaps matches TRBD2 (6 bases). Trimming shortened V by 4 bases and J by 12 bases, and 25 bases separated the two germline ends. Germline V gene lookup returns CDR1 SGHTA and CDR2 FQGTGA. The CDR3 has 16 residues. For the CDR3, the DNA is TGTGCCAGCAGCTCGACCGGGGCGGGGTACAATGAAGTGCAGTTCTTC. Translation gives CASSSTGAGYNEVQFF.

The sample holds many counts of this clonotype. V and J are TRBV20-1 and TRBJ2-3; no reliable D call. The germline V gene has CDR1 DFQATT and CDR2 SNEGSKA (reference sequence). Trimming shortened V by 3 bases and J by 2 bases, and 0 bases separated the two germline ends. CDR3 length: 10 residues. The CDR3 region has the DNA TGCAGTGCTAGCACAGATACGCAGTATTTT. This gives the protein CSASTDTQYF.

This clonotype has a count of ten or more. The genes are TRBV5-6 and TRBJ2-5; tentatively, D is TRBD1 (6 bases). Germline CDR1 and CDR2: SGHDT and YYEEEE. CDR3 length equals 14 residues. Deletions cut 3 bases from V and 7 bases from J, with 16 bases between. This CDR3 reads CASSSHRAPLTQYF. For the CDR3, the DNA is TGTGCCAGCAGCTCCCACAGGGCTCCCCTGACCCAGTACTTC.

This clonotype was detected ten times or more. The V gene is TRBV7-3, the J gene TRBJ2-1; TRBD2 matches at 8 bases. The CDR3 runs to 14 residues. Germline-derived CDR1 and CDR2 are SGHTA and FQGTGA. The V gene end was trimmed by 5 bases and the J gene end by 7 bases; junction bases not matched to a gene: 7. CDR3 sequence: CASSPPGGRNEQFF. In nucleotides, the CDR3 is TGTGCCAGCAGCCCGCCCGGCGGGAGGAATGAGCAGTTCTTC. The variable domain in full, with the rest retrieved from reference TRBV7-3 and TRBJ2-1, is GAGVSQTPSNKVTEKGKYVELRCDPISGHTALYWYRQSLGQGPEFLIYFQGTGAADDSGLPNDRFFAVRPEGSVSTLKIQRTERGDSAVYLCASSPPGGRNEQFFGPGTRLTVL.

V is TRBV6-1 and J is TRBJ1-3; the D is unclear. Trimming cost V 5 bases and J 0 bases, with 17 bases left between them. The CDR3 is 17 residues long. Germline CDR1 MNHNS, CDR2 SASEGT. CDR3 sequence reads: CASSPLTAVPSGNTIYF. CDR3 nucleotide sequence: TGTGCCAGCAGTCCTTTAACCGCGGTCCCCTCTGGAAACACCATATATTTT.

The chain recombines TRBV12-3 or TRBV12-4 with TRBJ2-7, with TRBD1 as a possible D gene (6 bases). V lost 7 bases to trimming and J lost 3 bases, with 10 bases between them. The CDR3 sequence is 12 residues long. The chain's CDR3 is CASTTQGYEQYF. CDR3 in DNA: TGTGCCAGCACCACACAGGGCTACGAGCAGTACTTC.

This clonotype appeared once. The chain uses TRBV13 and TRBJ2-7; TRBD2 aligns across 12 bases. Per germline, CDR1 PRHDT and CDR2 FYEKMQ (reference sequence). CDR3 size: 17 residues. The V and J ends lost 9 bases and 0 bases, in that order; junction bases with no gene match: 12. DNA of the CDR3: TGTGCCAGTTCCGGGACTAGCGGGTGCCTGAGCTCCTACGAGCAGTACTTC. It yields the protein CASSGTSGCLSSYEQYF.

This clonotype was observed at least ten times. The chain couples TRBV6-1 to TRBJ2-3; D tentatively reads TRBD1 or TRBD2 (6 bases each). Trimming left V 5 bases short and J 2 bases short, with 14 bases between. Germline CDR1 and CDR2: MNHNS and SASEGT. The CDR3 covers 15 residues. This CDR3 reads CASSNSQGLTDTQYF. CDR3 DNA sequence: TGTGCCAGCAGTAACTCACAGGGACTCACAGATACGCAGTATTTT.

This clonotype was seen more than once but under ten times. The rearrangement joins TRBV7-9 to TRBJ1-3, with TRBD1 as a possible D gene (6 bases). The CDR3 contains 15 residues. Trimming pared 4 bases from V and 0 bases from J, leaving 10 bases between. CDR1 and CDR2 (germline): SEHNR, FQNEAQ (reference sequence). CDR3 nucleotides: TGTGCCAGCAGCTCCAGGGGAGACTCTGGAAACACCATATATTTT. Amino acids: CASSSRGDSGNTIYF.

This clonotype came up many times. The chain recombines TRBV5-8 with TRBJ2-3; 9 bases are a match to TRBD1. This CDR3 comprises 15 residues. V gave up 4 bases and J gave up 5 bases; unmatched junction bases: 8. CDR1 SGHTS and CDR2 YDEGEE come from the germline V gene. CDR3 residues: CASSLDRGGKDTQYF. CDR3 bases: TGTGCCAGCAGCCTGGACAGGGGTGGGAAAGATACGCAGTATTTT.